Given below is one TCR beta chain in context. Its antigen is undetermined. The data belong to a study of OX40 agonist ivuxolimab in advanced cancers. Looking at the study overall: Age averaged around 60 years (range roughly 20 to 90), and roughly 80% were male. Two cutaneous melanoma patients and one hepatocellular carcinoma patient, three in all, had partial responses. Whole-study findings and limits: CD8+ T cells showed, on average, more clonal expansion than CD4+ cells.

Measured with immunoSEQ multiplex PCR; TCRdb has only the in-frame clones, and not every one. The profile shows some 15,000 clones, 80% to 90% of them singletons. Individuals having autoimmune disease history or systemic immunosuppression were not enrolled. This CDR3 has 13 residues. Trimming took 3 bases from V and 3 from J, leaving 8 bases between them. CDR1 is KGHSH, CDR2 LQKENI, per germline. The sequencing here drew on CD4+ or CD8+ T cells sorted from blood, taken in a trial of the OX40 agonist ivuxolimab. The chain combines TRBV18 with TRBJ1-1; D may be TRBD1 (6 bases). This receptor was identified in an adult with an advanced solid tumor such as melanoma, head and neck, liver or kidney cancer. The CDR3 nucleotides read TGTGCCAGCTCACCGGGGGGCGACACTGAAGCTTTCTTT. Translating gives CASSPGGDTEAFF. Drawing the rest from reference TRBV18 and TRBJ1-1, the complete variable domain is NAGVMQNPRHLVRRRGQEARLRCSPMKGHSHVYWYRQLPEEGLKFMVYLQKENIIDESGMPKERFSAEFPKEGPSILRIQQVVRGDSAAYFCASSPGGDTEAFFGQGTRLTVV.